The clone carrying this TCR beta chain was counted many times. The target antigen is unknown. These data originate in a study of early T cells in non-severe SARS-CoV-2 infection. Attached unique molecular identifiers marked individual cDNA molecules. Using its own MiXCR run on the 5' RACE reads, TCRdb lists one record per CDR3 protein. The sample has roughly 28,000 distinct CDR3 sequences; around 5.4% are singletons. Overall study results and limits: The VDJdb matching leaned toward anti-spike CD8 responses and overlooked private and CD4 specificities.

The sequenced sample was whole blood. The receptor comes from an adult who was a healthcare worker with PCR-confirmed SARS-CoV-2 infection or an uninfected control (not recorded which).

The CDR3, as DNA: TGCGCCAGCAGCCAAGGTGCGGGACAGAGTAATGAAAAACTGTTTTTT. The encoded protein is CASSQGAGQSNEKLFF. The chain recombines TRBV4-3 with TRBJ1-4; 7 nucleotides line up with TRBD1. V lost 1 base, J lost 4 bases, and 6 bases stayed unmatched. Germline loops: CDR1 LGHNA, CDR2 YSLEER. The CDR3 totals 16 residues.